This T cell receptor beta chain was recorded in a study of blood T cell repertoires in COVID-19. Study summary: Samples came from the United States, Italy and Spain, spanning acute and convalescent COVID-19.

Original handling: Amplification with reference gene primers provided the estimates of nucleated cell counts. The data were produced by immunoSEQ multiplex PCR, yet TCRdb's version contains in-frame clones alone and is incomplete. V, J and clone size derive from that table, while D and trimming were established from the DNA sequence. The table shows tens of thousands of clones, with 76% occurring only once. V lost 4 bases and J 8 bases, leaving 19 bases between the germline ends. CDR3 length: 15 residues. Per the germline V gene, CDR1 is SGDLS and CDR2 is YYNGEE. The source is a man in his 70s with acute or convalescent COVID-19. The sample was peripheral blood. The chain recombines TRBV9 with TRBJ2-1; D might be TRBD2 (6 bases). The CDR3 sequence is CASSLTGTHLDEQFF. Here the CDR3 DNA reads TGTGCCAGCAGCTTGACCGGGACTCATCTCGATGAGCAGTTCTTC.